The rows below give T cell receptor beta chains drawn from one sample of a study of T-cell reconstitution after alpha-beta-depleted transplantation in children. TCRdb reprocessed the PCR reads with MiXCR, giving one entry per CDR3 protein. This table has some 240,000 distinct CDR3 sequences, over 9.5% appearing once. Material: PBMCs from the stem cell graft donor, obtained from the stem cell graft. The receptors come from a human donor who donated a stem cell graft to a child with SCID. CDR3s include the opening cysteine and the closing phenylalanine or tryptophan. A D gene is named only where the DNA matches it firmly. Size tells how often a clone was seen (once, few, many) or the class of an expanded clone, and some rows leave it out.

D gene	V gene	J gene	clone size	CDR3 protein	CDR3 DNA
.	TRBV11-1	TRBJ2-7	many	CASSPPYTYEQYF	TGTGCCAGCAGCCCACCGTACACCTACGAGCAGTACTTC
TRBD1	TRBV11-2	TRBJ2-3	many	CASSPGQGALSLRTDTQYF	TGTGCCAGCAGTCCGGGACAGGGGGCGCTGAGCCTACGTACAGATACGCAGTATTTT
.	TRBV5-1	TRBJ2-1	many	CASSSGHPPFDEQFF	TGCGCCAGCAGCTCGGGACACCCCCCCTTCGATGAGCAGTTCTTC
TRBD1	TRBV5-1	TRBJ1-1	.	CASSLVDRRNTEAFF	TGCGCCAGCAGCTTGGTGGACAGGAGGAACACTGAAGCTTTCTTT
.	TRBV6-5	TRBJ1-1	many	CASSGNTEAFF	TGTGCCAGCAGCGGGAACACTGAAGCTTTCTTT
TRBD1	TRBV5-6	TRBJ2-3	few	CASSPGTGALTDTQYF	TGTGCCAGCAGCCCGGGGACAGGGGCATTGACAGATACGCAGTATTTT
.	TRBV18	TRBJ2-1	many	CASSPPGGFSYNEQFF	TGTGCCAGCTCACCACCGGGGGGTTTCTCCTACAATGAGCAGTTCTTC
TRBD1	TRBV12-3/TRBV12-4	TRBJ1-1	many	CASSPGQQNTEAFF	TGTGCCAGCAGCCCGGGACAGCAGAACACTGAAGCTTTCTTT
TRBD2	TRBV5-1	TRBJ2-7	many	CASSLLAGTAYEQYF	TGCGCCAGCAGCTTACTAGCGGGTACGGCCTACGAGCAGTACTTC
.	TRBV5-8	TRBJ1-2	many	CASSWGQGAGF	.
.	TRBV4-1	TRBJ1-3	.	CASSLETGTFSGNTIYF	TGCGCCAGCAGCCTTGAGACAGGCACGTTCTCTGGAAACACCATATATTTT
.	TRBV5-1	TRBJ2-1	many	CASRDGQNNEQFF	TGCGCCAGCAGGGATGGACAGAACAATGAGCAGTTCTTC
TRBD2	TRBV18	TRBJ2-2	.	CASSPRLAGSNTGELFF	TGTGCCAGCTCACCACGGCTAGCGGGGTCGAACACCGGGGAGCTGTTTTTT
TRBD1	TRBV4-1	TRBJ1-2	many	CASSQDPGTGGRYGYTF	TGCGCCAGCAGCCAAGATCCGGGGACAGGGGGGCGGTATGGCTACACCTTC
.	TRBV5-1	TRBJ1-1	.	CASSPRQDPLEAFF	TGCGCCAGCAGCCCCAGACAGGACCCTTTGGAAGCTTTCTTT
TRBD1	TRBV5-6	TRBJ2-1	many	CASSWDRTYNEQFF	TGTGCCAGCAGTTGGGACAGAACATACAATGAGCAGTTCTTC
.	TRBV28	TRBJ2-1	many	CASSLRVFYNEQFF	TGTGCCAGCAGTTTAAGGGTATTCTACAATGAGCAGTTCTTC